This record covers a single TCR beta chain. The CDR3 contains 12 residues. Deletions cut 7 bases from V and 5 bases from J, with 11 bases between. From germline, CDR1 is SQVTM and CDR2 ANQGSEA. The data are from a study of blood T cell repertoires in COVID-19. Data came from immunoSEQ multiplex PCR; TCRdb stores just in-frame clones and leaves some out. Here the sample spans around 250,000 clones, 82% being singletons. The receptor comes from a man in his forties who had been exposed to COVID-19. The chain has TRBV29-1 and TRBJ1-4; tentative D call: TRBD1 (5 bases). The sequenced material came from PBMCs or T cells enriched from blood (not recorded which). The CDR3 DNA reads TGCAGCGGAGGGGCGGGAAATGAAAAACTGTTTTTT. It codes for CSGGAGNEKLFF.